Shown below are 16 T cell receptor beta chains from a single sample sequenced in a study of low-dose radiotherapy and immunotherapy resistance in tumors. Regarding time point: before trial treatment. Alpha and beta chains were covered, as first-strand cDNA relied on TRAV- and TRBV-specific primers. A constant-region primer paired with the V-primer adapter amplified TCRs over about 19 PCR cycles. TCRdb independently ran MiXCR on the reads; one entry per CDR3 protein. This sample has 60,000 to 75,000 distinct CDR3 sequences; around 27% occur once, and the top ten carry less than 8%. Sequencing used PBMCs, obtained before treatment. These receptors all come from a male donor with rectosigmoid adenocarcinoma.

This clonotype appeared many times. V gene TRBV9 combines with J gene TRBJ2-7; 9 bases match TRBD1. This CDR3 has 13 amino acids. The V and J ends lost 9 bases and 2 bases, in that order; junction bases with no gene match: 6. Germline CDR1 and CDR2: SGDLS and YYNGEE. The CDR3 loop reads CATSRDRAYEQYF. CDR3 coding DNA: TGTGCCACCTCTCGGGACAGGGCCTACGAGCAGTACTTC.

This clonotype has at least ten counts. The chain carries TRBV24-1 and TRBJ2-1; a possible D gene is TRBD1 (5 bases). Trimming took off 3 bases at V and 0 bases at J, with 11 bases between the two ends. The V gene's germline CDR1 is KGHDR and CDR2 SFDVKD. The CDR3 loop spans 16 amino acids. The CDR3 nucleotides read TGTGCCACCAGTGATGTACAGGCGAGCTCCTACAATGAGCAGTTCTTC. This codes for CATSDVQASSYNEQFF.

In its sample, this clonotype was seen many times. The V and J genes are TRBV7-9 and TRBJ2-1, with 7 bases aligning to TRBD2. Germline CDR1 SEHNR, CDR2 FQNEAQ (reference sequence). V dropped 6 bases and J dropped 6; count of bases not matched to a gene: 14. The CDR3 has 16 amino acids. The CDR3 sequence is CASRPRRGGSGNEQFF. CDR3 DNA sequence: TGTGCCAGCAGGCCCCGGAGAGGCGGGAGTGGCAATGAGCAGTTCTTC.

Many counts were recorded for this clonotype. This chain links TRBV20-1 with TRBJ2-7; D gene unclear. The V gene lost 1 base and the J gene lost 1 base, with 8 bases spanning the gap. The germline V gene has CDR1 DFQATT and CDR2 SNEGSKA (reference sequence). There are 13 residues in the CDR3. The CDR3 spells CSARGRLSYEQYF. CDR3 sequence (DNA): TGCAGTGCTAGAGGGCGGCTTTCCTACGAGCAGTACTTC.

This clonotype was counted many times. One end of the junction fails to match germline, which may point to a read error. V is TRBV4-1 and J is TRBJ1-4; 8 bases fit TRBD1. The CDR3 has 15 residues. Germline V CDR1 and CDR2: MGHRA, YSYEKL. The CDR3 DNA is TGTGCCAGCAGCCAAGCAGGGGGCGCGAATGAAAAACTGTTTTTT. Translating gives CASSQAGGANEKLFF.

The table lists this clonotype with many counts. The CDR3 coding sequence is TGTGCCAGCAGCACGGGGGGGCCCAATCAGCCCCAGCATTTT. This encodes CASSTGGPNQPQHF. This rearrangement joins TRBV7-9 to TRBJ1-5; possibly TRBD1 for D (6 bases). This CDR3 comprises 14 residues. Trimming removed 5 bases at V and 3 bases at J, with 11 bases between. CDR1 and CDR2 (germline): SEHNR, FQNEAQ (reference sequence).

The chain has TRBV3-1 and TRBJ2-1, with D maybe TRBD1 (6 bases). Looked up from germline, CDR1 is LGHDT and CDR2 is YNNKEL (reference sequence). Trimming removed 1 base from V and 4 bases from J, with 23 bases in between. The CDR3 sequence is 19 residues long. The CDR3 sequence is CASSQGSGQGPLLYNEQFF. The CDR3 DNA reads TGTGCCAGCAGCCAAGGGTCGGGACAAGGCCCTCTACTTTACAATGAGCAGTTCTTC.

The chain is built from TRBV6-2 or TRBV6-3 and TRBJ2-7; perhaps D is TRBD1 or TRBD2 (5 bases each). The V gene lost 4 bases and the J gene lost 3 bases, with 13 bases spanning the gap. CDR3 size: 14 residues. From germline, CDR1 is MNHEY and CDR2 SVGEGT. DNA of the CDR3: TGTGCCAGCAGTTCCCGGGACGTAAACTACGAGCAGTACTTC. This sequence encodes CASSSRDVNYEQYF.

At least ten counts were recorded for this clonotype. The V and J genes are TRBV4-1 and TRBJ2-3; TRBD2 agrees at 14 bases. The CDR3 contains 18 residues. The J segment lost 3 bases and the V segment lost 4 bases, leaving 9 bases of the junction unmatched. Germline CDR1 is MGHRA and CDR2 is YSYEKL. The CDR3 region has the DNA TGCGCCAGCAGCCCCACGGGACTAGCGGGAGTTAGGACAGATACGCAGTATTTT. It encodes CASSPTGLAGVRTDTQYF.

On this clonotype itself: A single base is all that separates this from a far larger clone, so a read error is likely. CDR3 sequence: CASSSRPAGGPTDTQYF. The CDR3 region has the DNA TGTGCCAGCAGCTCCCGCCCAGCGGGGGGCCCCACAGATACGCAGTATTTT. The chain couples TRBV7-6 to TRBJ2-3; 9 bases are shared with TRBD2. CDR1 is SGHVS and CDR2 is FNYEAQ in the germline V gene. The ends lost 4 bases at V and 2 bases at J; junction bases unmatched: 10. The CDR3 extends over 17 amino acids.

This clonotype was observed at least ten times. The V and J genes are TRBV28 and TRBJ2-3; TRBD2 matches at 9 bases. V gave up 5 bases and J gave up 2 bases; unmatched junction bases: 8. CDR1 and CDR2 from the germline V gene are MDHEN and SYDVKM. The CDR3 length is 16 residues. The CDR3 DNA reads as TGTGCCAGCAGTACGCGCGGGGGGGGTCACACAGATACGCAGTATTTT. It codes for CASSTRGGGHTDTQYF.

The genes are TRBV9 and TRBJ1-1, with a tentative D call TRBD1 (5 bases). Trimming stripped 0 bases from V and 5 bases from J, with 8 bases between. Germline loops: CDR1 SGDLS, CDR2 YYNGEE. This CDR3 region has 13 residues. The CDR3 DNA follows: TGTGCCAGCAGCGTAGGACCAGGGACTGAAGCTTTCTTT. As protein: CASSVGPGTEAFF.

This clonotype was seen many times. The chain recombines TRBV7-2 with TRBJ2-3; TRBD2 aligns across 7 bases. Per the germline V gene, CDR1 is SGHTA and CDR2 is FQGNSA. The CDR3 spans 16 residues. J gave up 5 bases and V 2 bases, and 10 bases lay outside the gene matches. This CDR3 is CASSLNGGRVLDTQYF. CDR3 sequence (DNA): TGTGCCAGCAGCTTAAATGGCGGGAGAGTCCTAGATACGCAGTATTTT.

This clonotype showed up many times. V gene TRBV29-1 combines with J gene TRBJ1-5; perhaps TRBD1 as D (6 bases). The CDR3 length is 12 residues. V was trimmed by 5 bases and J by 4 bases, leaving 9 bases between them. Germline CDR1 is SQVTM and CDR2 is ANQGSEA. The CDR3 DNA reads TGCAGCGTTAGCCAGGGGAATCAGCCCCAGCATTTT. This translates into CSVSQGNQPQHF.

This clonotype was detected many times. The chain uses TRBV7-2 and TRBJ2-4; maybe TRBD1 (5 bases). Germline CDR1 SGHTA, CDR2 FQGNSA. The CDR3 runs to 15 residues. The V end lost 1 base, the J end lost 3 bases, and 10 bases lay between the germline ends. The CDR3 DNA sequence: TGTGCCAGCAGCTTAGTCTCAGGGTACAAAAACATTCAGTACTTC. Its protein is CASSLVSGYKNIQYF.

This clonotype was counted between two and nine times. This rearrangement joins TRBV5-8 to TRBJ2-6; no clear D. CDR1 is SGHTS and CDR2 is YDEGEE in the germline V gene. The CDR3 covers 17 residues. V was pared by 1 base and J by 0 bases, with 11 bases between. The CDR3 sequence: CASSLYLFLSGANVLTF. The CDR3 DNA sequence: TGTGCCAGCAGCTTGTACCTCTTCCTCTCTGGGGCCAACGTCCTGACTTTC. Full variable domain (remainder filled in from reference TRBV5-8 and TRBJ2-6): EAGVTQSPTHLIKTRGQQATLRCSPISGHTSVYWYQQALGLGLQFLLWYDEGEERNRGNFPPRFSGRQFPNYSSELNVNALELEDSALYLCASSLYLFLSGANVLTFGAGSRLTVL.